A selection of T cell receptor beta chains follows, all from one sample in a study of T-cell reconstitution after alpha-beta-depleted transplantation in children. TCRdb fed the PCR reads into MiXCR, producing one record per CDR3 protein. The table has approximately 400,000 distinct CDR3 sequences, approximately 10% seen once. The sample in question was PBMCs from the stem cell graft donor, obtained from the stem cell graft. These TCRs come from a human donor who donated a stem cell graft to a child with acute myeloid leukemia. Each CDR3 is given with its conserved first and last residue. Rows may omit the clone size; those that give it use once, few, many or a size class.

v_call	j_call	clone_size	cdr3_aa
TRBV7-3	TRBJ2-1	NA	CASSLGPGPGNEQFF
TRBV5-4	TRBJ2-7	few	CASSPGGRDHEQYF
TRBV4-3	TRBJ2-7	many	CASSQTSGRAYEQYF
TRBV5-1	TRBJ2-1	few	CASSFGLAGPNEQFF
TRBV11-2	TRBJ2-1	few	CASSPFPPNRDNEQFF
TRBV5-4	TRBJ2-1	NA	CASSLSGESYNEQFF
TRBV5-1	TRBJ2-1	many	CASSREGRDEQFF
TRBV15	TRBJ1-1	few	CATSREGRRHGGTEAFF
TRBV9	TRBJ2-2	few	CASSVQGWTGELFF
TRBV16	TRBJ1-1	NA	CASSQQGPGTEAFF
TRBV20-1	TRBJ2-7	NA	CSANMFGPAGSSYEQYF